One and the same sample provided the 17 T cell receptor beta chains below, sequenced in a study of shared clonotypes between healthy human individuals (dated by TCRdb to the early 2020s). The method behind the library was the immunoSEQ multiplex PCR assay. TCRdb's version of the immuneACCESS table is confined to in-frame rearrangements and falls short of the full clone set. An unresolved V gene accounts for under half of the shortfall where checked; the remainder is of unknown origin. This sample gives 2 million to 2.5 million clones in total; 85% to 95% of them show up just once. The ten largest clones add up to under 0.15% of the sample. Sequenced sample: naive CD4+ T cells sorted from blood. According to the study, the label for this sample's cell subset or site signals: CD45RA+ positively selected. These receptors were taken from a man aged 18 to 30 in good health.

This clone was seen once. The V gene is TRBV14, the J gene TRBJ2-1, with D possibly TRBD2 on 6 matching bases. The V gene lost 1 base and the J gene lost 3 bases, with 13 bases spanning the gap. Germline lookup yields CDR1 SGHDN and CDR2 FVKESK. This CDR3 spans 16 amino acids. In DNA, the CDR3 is TGTGCCAGCAGCCAAGTTAGGGCGGGGAACTACAATGAGCAGTTCTTC. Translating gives CASSQVRAGNYNEQFF.

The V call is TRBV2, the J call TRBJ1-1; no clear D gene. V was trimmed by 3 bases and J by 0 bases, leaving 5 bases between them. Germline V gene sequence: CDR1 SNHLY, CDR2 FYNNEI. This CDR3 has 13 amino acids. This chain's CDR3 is CASSESLNTEAFF. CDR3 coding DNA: TGTGCCAGCAGTGAGAGCCTGAACACTGAAGCTTTCTTT.

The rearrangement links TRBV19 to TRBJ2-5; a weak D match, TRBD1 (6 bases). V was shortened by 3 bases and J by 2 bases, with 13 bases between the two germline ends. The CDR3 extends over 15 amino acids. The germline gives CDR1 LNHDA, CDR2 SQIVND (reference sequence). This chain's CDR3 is CASSIPRTAQETQYF. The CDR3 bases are TGTGCCAGTAGTATCCCCAGGACAGCTCAAGAGACCCAGTACTTC. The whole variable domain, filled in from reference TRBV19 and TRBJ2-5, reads DGGITQSPKYLFRKEGQNVTLSCEQNLNHDAMYWYRQDPGQGLRLIYYSQIVNDFQKGDIAEGYSVSREKKESFPLTVTSAQKNPTAFYLCASSIPRTAQETQYFGPGTRLLVL.

CDR3 sequence reads: CALPQKKVSGTEAFF. The CDR3 DNA follows: TGTGCCCTCCCTCAGAAGAAGGTATCGGGGACTGAAGCTTTCTTT. The V and J genes are TRBV27 and TRBJ1-1; D unclear. The V gene's germline CDR1 is MNHEY and CDR2 SMNVEV (reference sequence). The V end was cut by 11 bases, the J end by 5 bases, with 24 bases between. The CDR3 runs 15 residues.

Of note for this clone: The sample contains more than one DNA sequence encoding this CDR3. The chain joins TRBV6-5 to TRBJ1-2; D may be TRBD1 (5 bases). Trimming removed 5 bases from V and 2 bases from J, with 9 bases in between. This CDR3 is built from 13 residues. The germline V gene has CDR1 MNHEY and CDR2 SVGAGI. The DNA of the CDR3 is TGTGCCAGCAGTCGGGACCTGAACTATGGCTACACCTTC. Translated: CASSRDLNYGYTF.

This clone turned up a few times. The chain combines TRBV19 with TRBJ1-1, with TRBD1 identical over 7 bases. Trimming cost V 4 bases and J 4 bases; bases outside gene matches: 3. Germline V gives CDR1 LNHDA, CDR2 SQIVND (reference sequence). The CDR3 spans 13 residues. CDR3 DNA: TGTGCCAGTAGTAATCGACAGGGCACTGAAGCTTTCTTT. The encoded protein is CASSNRQGTEAFF.

The CDR3 region has the DNA TGCGCCAGCAGCAAACTGGGGGCGACAACGAACACCGGGGAGCTGTTTTTT. Translating gives CASSKLGATTNTGELFF. V usage is TRBV4-3 and J usage is TRBJ2-2; TRBD1 might be the D (6 bases). The germline gives CDR1 LGHNA, CDR2 YSLEER. The ends were cut back, 5 bases at V and 0 bases at J, with 16 bases in the middle. This CDR3 region has 17 residues.

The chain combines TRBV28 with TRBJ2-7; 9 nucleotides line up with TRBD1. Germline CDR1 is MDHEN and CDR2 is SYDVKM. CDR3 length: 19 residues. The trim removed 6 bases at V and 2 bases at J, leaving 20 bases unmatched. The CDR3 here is CASSSHRDRARRFTYEQYF. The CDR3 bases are TGTGCCAGCAGCAGTCACCGGGACAGGGCTCGGCGGTTCACCTACGAGCAGTACTTC.

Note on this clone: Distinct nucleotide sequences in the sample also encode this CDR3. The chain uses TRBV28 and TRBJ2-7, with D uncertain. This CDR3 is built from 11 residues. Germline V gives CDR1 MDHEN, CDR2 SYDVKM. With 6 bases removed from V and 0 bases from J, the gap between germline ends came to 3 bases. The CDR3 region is CASSNSYEQYF. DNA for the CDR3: TGTGCCAGCAGCAACTCCTACGAGCAGTACTTC.

The CDR3 protein is CASRTGGDTQYF. CDR3 coding DNA: TGTGCCAGCAGAACGGGGGGCGATACGCAGTATTTT. The chain carries TRBV6-6 and TRBJ2-3, with TRBD2 as a possible D gene (7 bases). CDR3 size: 12 residues. Germline CDR1 and CDR2: MNHNY and SVGAGI (reference sequence). Between the trimmed V and J ends, which lost 6 bases and 6 bases, there was a span of 10 bases.

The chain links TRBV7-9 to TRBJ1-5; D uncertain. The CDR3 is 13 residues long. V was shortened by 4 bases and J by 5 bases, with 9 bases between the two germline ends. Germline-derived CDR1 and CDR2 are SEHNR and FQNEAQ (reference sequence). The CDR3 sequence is CASSSTPDQPQHF. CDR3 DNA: TGTGCCAGCAGCTCGACGCCAGATCAGCCCCAGCATTTT.

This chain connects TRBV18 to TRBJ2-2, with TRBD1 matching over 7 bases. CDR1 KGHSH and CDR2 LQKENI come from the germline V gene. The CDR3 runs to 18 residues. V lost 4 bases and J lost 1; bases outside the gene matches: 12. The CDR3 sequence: CASSLMLTGPKNTGELFF. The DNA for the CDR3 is TGTGCCAGCTCACTCATGTTGACAGGGCCTAAGAACACCGGGGAGCTGTTTTTT.

Here the CDR3 DNA reads TGCGCCAGCAGCCAAGCCGGGACAGGGATTTACGAGCAGTACTTC. It translates to CASSQAGTGIYEQYF. The chain uses TRBV4-3 and TRBJ2-7; 9 bases match TRBD1. Germline CDR1 LGHNA, CDR2 YSLEER. This CDR3 contains 15 residues. The V gene end was trimmed by 1 base and the J gene end by 4 bases; junction bases not matched to a gene: 5.

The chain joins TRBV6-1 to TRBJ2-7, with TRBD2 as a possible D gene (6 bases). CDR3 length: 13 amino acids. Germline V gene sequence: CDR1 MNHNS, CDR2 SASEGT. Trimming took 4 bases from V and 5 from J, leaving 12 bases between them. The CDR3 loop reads CASSGWGDNEQYF. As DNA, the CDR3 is TGTGCCAGCAGTGGTTGGGGGGATAACGAGCAGTACTTC.

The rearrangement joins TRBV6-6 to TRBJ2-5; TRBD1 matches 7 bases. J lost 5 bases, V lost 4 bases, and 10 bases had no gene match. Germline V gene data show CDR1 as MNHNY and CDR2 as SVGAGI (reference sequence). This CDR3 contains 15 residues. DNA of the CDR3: TGTGCCAGCAGTTCGATAGACAGGGTTGGGGAGACCCAGTACTTC. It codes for CASSSIDRVGETQYF.

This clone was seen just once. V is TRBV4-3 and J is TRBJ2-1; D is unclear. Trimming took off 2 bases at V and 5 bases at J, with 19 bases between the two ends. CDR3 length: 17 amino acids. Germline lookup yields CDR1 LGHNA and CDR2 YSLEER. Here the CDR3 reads CASSQFQWGFGDNEQFF. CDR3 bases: TGCGCCAGCAGCCAATTTCAATGGGGTTTTGGGGACAATGAGCAGTTCTTC.

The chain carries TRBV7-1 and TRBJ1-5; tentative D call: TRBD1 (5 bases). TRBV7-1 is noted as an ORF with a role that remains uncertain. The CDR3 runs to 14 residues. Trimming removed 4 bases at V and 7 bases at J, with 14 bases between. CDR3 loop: CASSLEGVEQPQHF. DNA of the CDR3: TGTGCCAGCAGCTTAGAAGGGGTGGAGCAGCCCCAGCATTTT.